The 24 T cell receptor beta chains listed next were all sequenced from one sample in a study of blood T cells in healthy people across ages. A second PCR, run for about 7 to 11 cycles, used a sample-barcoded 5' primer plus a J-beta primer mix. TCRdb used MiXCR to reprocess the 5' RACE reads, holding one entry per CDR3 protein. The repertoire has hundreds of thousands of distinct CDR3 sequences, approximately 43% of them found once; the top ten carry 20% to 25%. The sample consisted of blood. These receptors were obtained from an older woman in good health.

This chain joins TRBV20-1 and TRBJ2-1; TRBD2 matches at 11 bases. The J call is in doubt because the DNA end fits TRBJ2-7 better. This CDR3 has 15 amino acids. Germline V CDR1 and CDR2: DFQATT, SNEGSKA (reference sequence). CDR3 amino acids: CSATSGGQSYNEQYF. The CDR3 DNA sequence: TGCAGTGCAACTAGCGGGGGCCAGTCCTACAATGAGCAGTACTTC.

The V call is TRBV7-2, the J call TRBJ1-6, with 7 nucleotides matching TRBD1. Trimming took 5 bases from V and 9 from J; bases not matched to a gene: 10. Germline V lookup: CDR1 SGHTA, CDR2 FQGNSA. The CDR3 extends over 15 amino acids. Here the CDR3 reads CASSRGQERSSPLHF. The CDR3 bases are TGTGCCAGCAGCCGCGGACAGGAGAGGAGTTCACCCCTCCACTTT.

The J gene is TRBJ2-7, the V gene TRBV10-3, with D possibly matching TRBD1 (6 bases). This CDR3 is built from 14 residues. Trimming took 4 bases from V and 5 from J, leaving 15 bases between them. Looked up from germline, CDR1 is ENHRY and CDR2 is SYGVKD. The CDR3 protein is CAISAGQGPNEQYF. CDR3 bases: TGTGCCATCAGTGCTGGCCAGGGGCCTAACGAGCAGTACTTC.

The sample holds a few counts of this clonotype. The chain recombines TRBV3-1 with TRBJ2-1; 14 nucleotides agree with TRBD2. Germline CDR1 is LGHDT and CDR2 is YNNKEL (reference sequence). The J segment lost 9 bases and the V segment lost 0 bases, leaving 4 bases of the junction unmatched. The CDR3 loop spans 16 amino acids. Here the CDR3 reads CASSQEETSGRGEQFF. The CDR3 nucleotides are TGTGCCAGCAGCCAAGAAGAGACTAGCGGGAGGGGTGAGCAGTTCTTC.

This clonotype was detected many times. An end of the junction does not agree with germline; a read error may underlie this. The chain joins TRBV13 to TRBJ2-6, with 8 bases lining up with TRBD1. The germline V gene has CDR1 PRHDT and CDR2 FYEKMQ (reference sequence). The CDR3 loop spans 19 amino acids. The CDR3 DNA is TGTGCCAGCAGCTCCCTAAAGGACAGGGCTTCCTCTGGGGCCAGCGTCCTGACTTTC. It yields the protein CASSSLKDRASSGASVLTF.

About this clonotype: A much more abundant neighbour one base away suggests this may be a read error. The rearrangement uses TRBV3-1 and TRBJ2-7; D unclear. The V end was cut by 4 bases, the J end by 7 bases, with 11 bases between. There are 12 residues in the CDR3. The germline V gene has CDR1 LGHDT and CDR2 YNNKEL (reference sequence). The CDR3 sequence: CASSPVAREQYF. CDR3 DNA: TGTGCCAGCAGCCCTGTAGCTAGAGAGCAGTACTTC.

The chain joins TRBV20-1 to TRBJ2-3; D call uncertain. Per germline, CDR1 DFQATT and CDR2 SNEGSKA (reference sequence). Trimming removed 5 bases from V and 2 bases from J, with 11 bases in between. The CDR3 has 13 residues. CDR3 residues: CSAGAQATDTQYF. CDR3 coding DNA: TGCAGTGCTGGAGCCCAAGCCACAGATACGCAGTATTTT.

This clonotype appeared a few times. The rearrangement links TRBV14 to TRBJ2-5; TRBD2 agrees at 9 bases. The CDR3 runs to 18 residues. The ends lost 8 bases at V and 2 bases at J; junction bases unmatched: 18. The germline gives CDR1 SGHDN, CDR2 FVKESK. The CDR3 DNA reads TGTGCCAGCCCCCCAAAGCGGATGGCTAGCGGGGCGCAAGAGACCCAGTACTTC. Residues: CASPPKRMASGAQETQYF.

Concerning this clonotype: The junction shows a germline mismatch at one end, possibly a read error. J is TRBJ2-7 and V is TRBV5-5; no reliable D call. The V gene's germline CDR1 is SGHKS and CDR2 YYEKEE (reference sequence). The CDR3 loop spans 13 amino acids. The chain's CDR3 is CAGSSTMNYEQYF. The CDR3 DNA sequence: TGTGCCGGCAGCTCGACGATGAACTACGAGCAGTACTTC.

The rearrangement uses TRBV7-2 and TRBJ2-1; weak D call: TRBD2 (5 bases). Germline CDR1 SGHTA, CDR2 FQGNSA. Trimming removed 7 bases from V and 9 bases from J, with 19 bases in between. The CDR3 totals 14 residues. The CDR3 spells CASNVASWDSEQFF. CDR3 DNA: TGTGCCAGCAATGTTGCTAGCTGGGATAGTGAGCAGTTCTTC.

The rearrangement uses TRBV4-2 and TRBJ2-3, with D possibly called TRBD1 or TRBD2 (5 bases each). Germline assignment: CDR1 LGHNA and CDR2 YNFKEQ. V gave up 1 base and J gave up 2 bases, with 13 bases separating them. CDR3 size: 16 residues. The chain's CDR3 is CASSQGSGDATDTQYF. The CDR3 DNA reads TGTGCCAGCAGCCAAGGTTCCGGGGACGCCACAGATACGCAGTATTTT.

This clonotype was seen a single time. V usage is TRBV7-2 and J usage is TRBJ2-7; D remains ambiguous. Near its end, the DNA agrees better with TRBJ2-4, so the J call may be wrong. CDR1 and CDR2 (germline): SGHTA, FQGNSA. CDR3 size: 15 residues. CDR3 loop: CASSLGLTSRDIQYF. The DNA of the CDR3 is TGTGCCAGCAGCTTAGGACTTACTTCTCGGGACATTCAGTACTTC.

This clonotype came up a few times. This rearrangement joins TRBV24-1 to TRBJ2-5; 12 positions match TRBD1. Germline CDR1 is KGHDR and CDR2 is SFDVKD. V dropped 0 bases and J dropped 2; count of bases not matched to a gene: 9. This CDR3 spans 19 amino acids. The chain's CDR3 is CATSDLLFGTGGRQETQYF. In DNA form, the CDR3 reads TGTGCCACCAGTGATTTGCTTTTTGGGACAGGGGGCCGGCAAGAGACCCAGTACTTC.

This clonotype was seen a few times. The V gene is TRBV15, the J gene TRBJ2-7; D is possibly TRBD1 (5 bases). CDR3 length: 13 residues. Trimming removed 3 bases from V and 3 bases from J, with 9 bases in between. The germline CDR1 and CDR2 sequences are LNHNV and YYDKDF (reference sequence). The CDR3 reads CATSSGQDYEQYF. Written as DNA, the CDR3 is TGTGCCACCAGCAGCGGACAAGACTACGAGCAGTACTTC.

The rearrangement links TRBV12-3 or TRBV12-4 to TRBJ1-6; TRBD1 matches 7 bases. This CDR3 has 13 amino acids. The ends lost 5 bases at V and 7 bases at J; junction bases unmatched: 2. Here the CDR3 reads CASSPGQNSPLHF. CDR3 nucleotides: TGTGCCAGCAGTCCGGGACAGAATTCACCCCTCCACTTT.

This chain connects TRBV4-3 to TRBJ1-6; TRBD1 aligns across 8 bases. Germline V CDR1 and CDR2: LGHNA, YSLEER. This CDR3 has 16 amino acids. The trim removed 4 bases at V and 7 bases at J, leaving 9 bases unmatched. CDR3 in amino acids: CASSRSRTGRNSPLHF. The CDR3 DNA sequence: TGCGCCAGCAGCCGGAGCCGGACAGGGAGGAATTCACCCCTCCACTTT.

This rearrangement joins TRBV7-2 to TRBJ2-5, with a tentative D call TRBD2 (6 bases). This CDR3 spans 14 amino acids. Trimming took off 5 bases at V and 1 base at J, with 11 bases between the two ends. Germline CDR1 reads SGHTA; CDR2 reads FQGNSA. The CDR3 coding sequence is TGTGCCAGCAGCATCGGGAGTTCCCAAGAGACCCAGTACTTC. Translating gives CASSIGSSQETQYF.

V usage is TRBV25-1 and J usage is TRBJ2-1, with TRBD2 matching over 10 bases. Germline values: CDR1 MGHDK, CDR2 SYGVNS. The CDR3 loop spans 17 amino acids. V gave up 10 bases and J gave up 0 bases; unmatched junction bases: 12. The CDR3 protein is CANRHSSGGPSYNEQFF. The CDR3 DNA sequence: TGTGCCAACAGGCATTCTAGCGGGGGCCCCTCCTACAATGAGCAGTTCTTC. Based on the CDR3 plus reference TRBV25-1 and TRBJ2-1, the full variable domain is EADIYQTPRYLVIGTGKKITLECSQTMGHDKMYWYQQDPGMELHLIHYSYGVNSTEKGDLSSESTVSRIRTEHFPLTLESARPSHTSQYLCANRHSSGGPSYNEQFFGPGTRLTVL.

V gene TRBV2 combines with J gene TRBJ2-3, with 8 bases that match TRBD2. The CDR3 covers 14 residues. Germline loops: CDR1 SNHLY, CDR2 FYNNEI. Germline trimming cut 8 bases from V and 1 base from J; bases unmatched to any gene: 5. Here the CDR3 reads CASAGAGGTDTQYF. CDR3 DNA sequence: TGTGCCAGCGCAGGAGCGGGGGGCACAGATACGCAGTATTTT.

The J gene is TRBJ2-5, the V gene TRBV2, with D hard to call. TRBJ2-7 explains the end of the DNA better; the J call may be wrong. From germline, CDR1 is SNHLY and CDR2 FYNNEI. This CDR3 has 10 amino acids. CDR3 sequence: CASDVNEQYF. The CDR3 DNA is TGTGCCAGCGACGTTAACGAGCAGTACTTC.

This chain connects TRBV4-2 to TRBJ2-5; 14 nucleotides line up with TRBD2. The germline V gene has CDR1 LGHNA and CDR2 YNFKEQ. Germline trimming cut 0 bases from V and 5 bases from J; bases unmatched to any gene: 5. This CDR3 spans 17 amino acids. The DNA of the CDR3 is TGTGCCAGCAGCCAAGAGGGGACTAGCGGGAGAGGGGAGACCCAGTACTTC. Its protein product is CASSQEGTSGRGETQYF.

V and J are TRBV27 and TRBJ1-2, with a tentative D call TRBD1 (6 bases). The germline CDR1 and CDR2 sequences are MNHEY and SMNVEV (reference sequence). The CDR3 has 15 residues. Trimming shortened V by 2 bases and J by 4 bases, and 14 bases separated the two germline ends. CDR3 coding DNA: TGTGCCAGCAGTTTACGGGACACGGGTAGCTATGGCTACACCTTC. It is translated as CASSLRDTGSYGYTF.

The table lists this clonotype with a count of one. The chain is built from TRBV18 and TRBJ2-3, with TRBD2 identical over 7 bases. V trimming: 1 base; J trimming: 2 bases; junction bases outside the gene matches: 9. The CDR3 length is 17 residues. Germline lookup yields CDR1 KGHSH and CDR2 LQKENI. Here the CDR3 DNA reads TGTGCCAGCTCACCACGGGGCGGGGGACTTAACACAGATACGCAGTATTTT. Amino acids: CASSPRGGGLNTDTQYF.

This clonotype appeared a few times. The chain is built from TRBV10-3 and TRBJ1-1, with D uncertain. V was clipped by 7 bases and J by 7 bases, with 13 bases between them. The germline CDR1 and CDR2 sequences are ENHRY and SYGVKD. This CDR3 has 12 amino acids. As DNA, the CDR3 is TGTGCCATCAAAAGTTCCGGTTTTGAAGCTTTCTTT. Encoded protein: CAIKSSGFEAFF.